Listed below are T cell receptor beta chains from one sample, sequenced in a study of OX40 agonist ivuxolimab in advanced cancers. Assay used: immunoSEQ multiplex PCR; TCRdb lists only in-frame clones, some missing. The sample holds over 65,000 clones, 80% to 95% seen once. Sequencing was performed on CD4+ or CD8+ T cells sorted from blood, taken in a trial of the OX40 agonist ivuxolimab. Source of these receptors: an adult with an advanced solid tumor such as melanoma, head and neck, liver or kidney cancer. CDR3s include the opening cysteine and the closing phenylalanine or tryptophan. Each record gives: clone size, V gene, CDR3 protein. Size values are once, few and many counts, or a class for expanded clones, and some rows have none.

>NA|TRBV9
CASSAPITGGRNEQFF
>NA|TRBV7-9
CASTPRRWEGETQYF
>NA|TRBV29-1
CSVEGTFRSGELFF
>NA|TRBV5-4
CASSSTTPYNEQFF
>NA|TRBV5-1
CASSFVDRGDEQYF
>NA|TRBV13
CASSLGGAAEAFF
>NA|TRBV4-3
CASSLFRGPEQYF
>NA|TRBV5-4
CASSPGTGELFF
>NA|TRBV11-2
CASSEWGQGTYEQYF
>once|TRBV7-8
CASSPGYNEQFF
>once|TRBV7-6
CASSAVQGFSDTQYF
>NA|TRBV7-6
CASSLEDGGLYTGELFF
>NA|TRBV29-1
CSSRGMINEQFF
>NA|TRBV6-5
CASSYGAAADTQYF
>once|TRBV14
CASSLLTRGSGNTIYF
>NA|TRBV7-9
CATPGGSGTGELFF
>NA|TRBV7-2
CASSLGFYEQYF
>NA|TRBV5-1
CASSLAQNGYTF
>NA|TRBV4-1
CASSSRQESNQPQHF
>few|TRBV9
CASSVGTLDRNTEAFF
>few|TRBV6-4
CASSDGTSSTDTQYF
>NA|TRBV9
CASSTGTGSYEQYF
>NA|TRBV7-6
CASSQSGVRDEETQYF
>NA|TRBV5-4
CASSATGDPPLHF
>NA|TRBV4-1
CASSQAGTGGYEQYF
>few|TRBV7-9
CASSLGGVEAFF
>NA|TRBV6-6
CASSYWQGNEQFF
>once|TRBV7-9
CASSLGSLGGPGEGTEAFF
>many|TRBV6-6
CASSYSMVEQFF
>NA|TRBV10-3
CAISSGGLGYTF
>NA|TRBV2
CASSGEFRSNQPQHF
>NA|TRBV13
CASSPRGEKLFF
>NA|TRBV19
CASSIDGYRVNQPQHF
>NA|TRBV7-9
CASSSSDGERAFF
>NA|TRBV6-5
CASTLSRQQFF
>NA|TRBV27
CASSFGGYNYGYTF
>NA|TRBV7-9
CASSPQDRGTDTQYF
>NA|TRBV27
CASSLVAEDNEQFF
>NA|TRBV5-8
CASSLVPGGTPDSPLHF
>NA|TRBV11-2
CASSLGAAEAFF
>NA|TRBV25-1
CASSESGQYFNTEAFF
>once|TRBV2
CASSSGQGPPGYTF
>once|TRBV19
CASSSRDRGLAYEQYF
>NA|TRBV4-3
CASSQAGTFYGYTF
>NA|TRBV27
CASSWTVNTEAFF
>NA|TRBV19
CASSPSQVYEQYF
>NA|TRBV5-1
CASSPGQGNTEAFF
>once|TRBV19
CASSIGQGSGSPLHF
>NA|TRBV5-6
CASSVGRYYNEQFF
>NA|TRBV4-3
CASSQETFGPYEQYF
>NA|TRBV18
CASSPRRDSQETQYF
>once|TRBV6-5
CASSPSRASGREQFF
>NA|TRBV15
CATSRGGVSGELFF
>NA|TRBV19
CASTPSVSSPLHF